This T cell receptor (beta chain) was recovered during a study of shared clonotypes between healthy human individuals. The CDR3 contains 13 residues. Germline V CDR1 and CDR2: MDHEN, SYDVKM. Trimming took off 8 bases at V and 2 bases at J, with 11 bases between the two ends. Profiling relied on immunoSEQ multiplex PCR, and the TCRdb table lists in-frame clones only, not all of them. The sample comprises 550,000 to 800,000 clones, 80% to 95% of which are singletons, and more than 30% rests with the top ten. Sequenced material: memory CD8+ T cells from PBMCs. Described subset: CD45RO+ cells pooled with CCR7-negative TemRA cells. The V and J genes are TRBV28 and TRBJ2-3; the D gene is possibly TRBD1 (6 bases). The source is a man between 18 and 29 years old in good health. Some clones in this sample may be carry-over from other donors' samples. The DNA for the CDR3 is TGTGCCAGCCGAGACAGGTTCACAGATACGCAGTATTTT. This sequence encodes CASRDRFTDTQYF.